Shown below are 23 T cell receptor beta chains from a single sample sequenced in a study of blood T cell repertoires in COVID-19 (TCRdb year 2020). Library prep was done by the immunoSEQ multiplex PCR assay. Here the immuneACCESS table is served through TCRdb, limited to in-frame sequences with V and J called. Missing clones are a known gap in these copies; in checked studies unresolved V genes cover under half, and the rest lacks a known reason. For this sample there are under 250,000 clones; 70% to 90% appear just once. About 2.5% of the sample goes to the ten largest clones. What was sequenced was peripheral blood. The receptor set was obtained from a woman between 70 and 85 years old with active or convalescent COVID-19.

This chain links TRBV28 with TRBJ1-4; D unclear. The CDR3 covers 14 residues. The V gene's germline CDR1 is MDHEN and CDR2 SYDVKM. Trimming pared 2 bases from V and 15 bases from J, leaving 19 bases between. The CDR3 loop is CASSLGQDPLTVFF. The DNA for the CDR3 is TGTGCCAGCAGTTTAGGGCAAGATCCCCTGACGGTGTTTTTT.

This clone was detected many times. The chain links TRBV6-2 or TRBV6-3 to TRBJ2-5, with D perhaps matching TRBD2 (6 bases). The germline V gene encodes CDR1 MNHEY and CDR2 SVGEGT. The CDR3 is 13 residues long. The V and J ends lost 2 bases and 5 bases respectively, with 9 bases between them. The CDR3 reads CASSYGLIETQYF. Written as DNA, the CDR3 is TGTGCCAGCAGTTACGGACTAATCGAGACCCAGTACTTC.

CDR3 nucleotide sequence: TGTGCCACCCAGGGGAGCGCAGATACGCAGTATTTT. Translation: CATQGSADTQYF. The rearrangement joins TRBV10-3 to TRBJ2-3; TRBD1 is a possible D gene (6 bases). CDR3 length: 12 residues. CDR1 and CDR2 (germline): ENHRY, SYGVKD. Trimming cost V 10 bases and J 4 bases, with 12 bases left between them.

The table lists this clone with a few counts. This chain connects TRBV20-1 to TRBJ2-5; 8 bases are a match to TRBD2. Germline CDR1 reads DFQATT; CDR2 reads SNEGSKA (reference sequence). The CDR3 runs to 15 residues. Unmatched junction bases numbered 6, after V lost 3 bases and J lost 0 bases. The CDR3 sequence is CSASSGGGYQETQYF. In DNA form, the CDR3 reads TGCAGTGCTAGTTCTGGCGGGGGGTACCAAGAGACCCAGTACTTC.

The chain recombines TRBV6-2 or TRBV6-3 with TRBJ1-1; the D is unclear. The length of the CDR3 is 14 residues. The ends were cut back, 4 bases at V and 4 bases at J, with 13 bases in the middle. Germline assignment: CDR1 MNHEY and CDR2 SVGEGT. In DNA form, the CDR3 reads TGTGCCAGCAGTTTAGGAGGGTTAGGCACTGAAGCTTTCTTT. It translates to CASSLGGLGTEAFF.

V gene TRBV29-1 combines with J gene TRBJ1-2; D not resolved. The germline V and J ends were trimmed by 3 bases and 4 bases, with 15 bases remaining between them. This CDR3 has 14 residues. The germline CDR1 and CDR2 sequences are SQVTM and ANQGSEA. CDR3 in amino acids: CSVDPTGFGYGYTF. The DNA for the CDR3 is TGCAGCGTTGATCCGACGGGATTCGGCTATGGCTACACCTTC.

The chain links TRBV5-5 to TRBJ1-1, with unresolved D. V was clipped by 4 bases and J by 1 base, with 2 bases between them. This CDR3 has 11 residues. Germline CDR1 reads SGHKS; CDR2 reads YYEKEE (reference sequence). The CDR3 DNA reads as TGTGCCAGCAGCCGGAACACTGAAGCTTTCTTT. It codes for CASSRNTEAFF.

V is TRBV29-1 and J is TRBJ2-7; 10 nucleotides line up with TRBD1. V shed 7 bases, J shed 6 bases, and the junction held 6 bases outside the gene matches. Germline V gene lookup returns CDR1 SQVTM and CDR2 ANQGSEA. The CDR3 consists of 12 residues. The DNA for the CDR3 is TGCAGCGGGGGACAGGGGAGTAGCGAGCAGTACTTC. Translated, it gives CSGGQGSSEQYF.

V gene TRBV5-4 combines with J gene TRBJ2-7, with a tentative D call TRBD1 (6 bases). Trimming pared 4 bases from V and 1 base from J, leaving 15 bases between. Germline CDR1 reads SGHNT; CDR2 reads YYREEE (reference sequence). The CDR3 has 15 residues. CDR3 sequence reads: CASSIGGESSYEQYF. CDR3 sequence (DNA): TGTGCCAGCAGCATAGGGGGAGAAAGTTCCTACGAGCAGTACTTC.

V gene TRBV3-1 (or the pseudogene TRBV3-2) combines with J gene TRBJ2-1; 7 positions match TRBD2. The CDR3 covers 20 residues. With V trimmed by 1 base and J by 3 bases, 18 bases remained unmatched. Germline V lookup: CDR1 LGHDT, CDR2 YNNKEL (reference sequence). CDR3: CASSQGLDYLADYHYNEQFF. The CDR3 region has the DNA TGTGCCAGCAGCCAAGGGCTGGATTATCTAGCGGACTACCACTACAATGAGCAGTTCTTC.

The chain carries TRBV7-2 and TRBJ2-3, with D perhaps matching TRBD2 (6 bases). Germline CDR1 SGHTA, CDR2 FQGNSA. V dropped 2 bases and J dropped 6 bases, with 12 bases sitting between them. This CDR3 is 14 amino acids long. CDR3: CASSLSRAGDTQYF. In nucleotides, the CDR3 is TGTGCCAGCAGCTTATCCAGGGCGGGGGATACGCAGTATTTT.

This chain uses TRBV3-1 (or the pseudogene TRBV3-2) with TRBJ1-4; 7 bases map to TRBD1. CDR3 size: 12 residues. Germline values: CDR1 LGHDT, CDR2 YNNKEL (reference sequence). V lost 6 bases to trimming and J lost 15 bases; unmatched junction nucleotides: 10. The CDR3 DNA reads TGTGCCAGCAGTCTCGGGACAGCCTCCTTGTTTTTT. This sequence encodes CASSLGTASLFF.

V and J are TRBV5-5 and TRBJ1-4; D remains unclear. The CDR3 contains 13 residues. Germline assignment: CDR1 SGHKS and CDR2 YYEKEE (reference sequence). Trimming cost V 3 bases and J 0 bases, with 3 bases left between them. CDR3 DNA: TGTGCCAGCAGCTACACAACTAATGAAAAACTGTTTTTT. This encodes CASSYTTNEKLFF.

This chain joins TRBV5-1 and TRBJ2-7; 7 nucleotides line up with TRBD1. Germline lookup yields CDR1 SGHRS and CDR2 YFSETQ. V lost 0 bases and J lost 3; bases outside the gene matches: 6. CDR3 length: 15 amino acids. CDR3 protein: CASSLVGTAYYEQYF. In DNA, the CDR3 is TGCGCCAGCAGCTTGGTTGGGACAGCCTACTACGAGCAGTACTTC.

The gene calls are TRBV5-6 and TRBJ2-5; the D is unclear. The germline V gene encodes CDR1 SGHDT and CDR2 YYEEEE. V lost 0 bases to trimming and J lost 2 bases, with 11 bases between them. CDR3 length: 15 residues. The CDR3 coding sequence is TGTGCCAGCAGCTTGGGACAATTTGAACAAGAGACCCAGTACTTC. As protein: CASSLGQFEQETQYF.

The V call is TRBV11-3, the J call TRBJ2-4; a weak D match, TRBD2 (5 bases). The CDR3 is 13 residues long. Germline CDR1 and CDR2: SGHNT and YENEEA. Trimming shortened V by 4 bases and J by 6 bases, and 10 bases separated the two germline ends. The CDR3 DNA reads as TGTGCCAGCAGCTCCGGGGAGAGAAACATTCAGTACTTC. This encodes CASSSGERNIQYF.

The CDR3 bases are TGTGCCAGTAGAATACAGGGGGCGAAGAACTATGGCTACACCTTC. This codes for CASRIQGAKNYGYTF. This rearrangement joins TRBV19 to TRBJ1-2; TRBD1 aligns across 9 bases. CDR1 and CDR2 (germline): LNHDA, SQIVND (reference sequence). Trimming at V came to 6 bases and at J to 2 bases, leaving 7 bases not matched to a gene. CDR3 length equals 15 residues.

This clone has ten or more counts. The V gene is TRBV24-1, the J gene TRBJ1-5, with D perhaps matching TRBD1 (5 bases). V shed 4 bases and J shed 11 bases, with 11 bases lying between them. This CDR3 has 12 residues. Germline V lookup: CDR1 KGHDR, CDR2 SFDVKD. DNA for the CDR3: TGTGCCACCAGTGACTTATTAGGGGCCCAGCATTTT. Protein sequence: CATSDLLGAQHF.

The chain joins TRBV5-1 to TRBJ1-3; D is ambiguous. Deletions cut 4 bases from V and 2 bases from J, with 10 bases between. The CDR3 contains 14 residues. Germline V gene lookup returns CDR1 SGHRS and CDR2 YFSETQ. This CDR3 is CASSIDIAGNTIYF. CDR3 bases: TGCGCCAGCAGCATCGACATAGCTGGAAACACCATATATTTT.

This clone was detected only a few times. The V gene is TRBV5-1, the J gene TRBJ2-3; TRBD2 matches at 12 bases. The J segment lost 5 bases and the V segment lost 4 bases, leaving 2 bases of the junction unmatched. Germline V gene sequence: CDR1 SGHRS, CDR2 YFSETQ. The CDR3 is 14 residues long. The CDR3 sequence is CASSPGLAGDTQYF. The CDR3 nucleotides read TGCGCCAGCAGCCCGGGACTAGCGGGAGATACGCAGTATTTT. Complete variable domain (other parts from reference TRBV5-1 and TRBJ2-3): KAGVTQTPRYLIKTRGQQVTLSCSPISGHRSVSWYQQTPGQGLQFLFEYFSETQRNKGNFPGRFSGRQFSNSRSEMNVSTLELGDSALYLCASSPGLAGDTQYFGPGTRLTVL.

The chain's CDR3 is CASTPGAGQGVYGSGYTF. The CDR3 DNA follows: TGTGCCAGCACCCCAGGGGCGGGACAGGGGGTTTATGGGTCTGGCTACACCTTC. The rearrangement joins TRBV5-4 to TRBJ1-2; 11 nucleotides agree with TRBD1. Germline values: CDR1 SGHNT, CDR2 YYREEE (reference sequence). V was pared by 6 bases and J by 7 bases, with 20 bases of the junction left unmatched. CDR3 size: 18 residues.

J is TRBJ2-7 and V is TRBV7-3, with a tentative D call TRBD2 (7 bases). The germline V and J ends were trimmed by 11 bases and 4 bases, with 15 bases remaining between them. CDR3 length: 12 residues. The germline CDR1 and CDR2 sequences are SGHTA and FQGTGA. CDR3 amino acids: CASRGADYEQYF. The CDR3 coding sequence is TGTGCCTCCCGGGGGGCTGATTACGAGCAGTACTTC.

This chain connects TRBV29-1 to TRBJ1-1; 11 positions agree with TRBD1. The CDR3 has 13 residues. Germline lookup yields CDR1 SQVTM and CDR2 ANQGSEA. V gave up 5 bases and J gave up 7 bases; unmatched junction bases: 6. CDR3 nucleotide sequence: TGCAGCGTTAACCGGGACAGGGGGTATGAAGCTTTCTTT. This sequence encodes CSVNRDRGYEAFF.